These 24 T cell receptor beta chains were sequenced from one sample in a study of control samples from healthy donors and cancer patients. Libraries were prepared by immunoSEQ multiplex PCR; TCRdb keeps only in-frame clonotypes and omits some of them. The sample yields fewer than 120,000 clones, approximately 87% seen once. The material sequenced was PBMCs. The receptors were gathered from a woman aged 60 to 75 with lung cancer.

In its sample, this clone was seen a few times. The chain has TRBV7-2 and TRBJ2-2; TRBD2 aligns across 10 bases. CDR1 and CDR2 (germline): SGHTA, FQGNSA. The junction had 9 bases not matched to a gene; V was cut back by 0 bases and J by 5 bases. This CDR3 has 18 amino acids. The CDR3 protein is CASSLAFSGGLGTGELFF. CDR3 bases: TGTGCCAGCAGCTTAGCGTTTAGCGGGGGGTTGGGGACCGGGGAGCTGTTTTTT. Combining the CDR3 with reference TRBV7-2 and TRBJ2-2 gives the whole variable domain GAGVSQSPSNKVTEKGKDVELRCDPISGHTALYWYRQSLGQGLEFLIYFQGNSAPDKSGLPSDRFSAERTGGSVSTLTIQRTQQEDSAVYLCASSLAFSGGLGTGELFFGEGSRLTVL.

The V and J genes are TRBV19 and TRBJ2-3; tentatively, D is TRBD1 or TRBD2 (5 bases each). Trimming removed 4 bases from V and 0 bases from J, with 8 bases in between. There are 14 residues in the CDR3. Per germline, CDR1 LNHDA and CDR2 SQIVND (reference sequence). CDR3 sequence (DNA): TGTGCCAGTAGTAGGGGACGGAGCACAGATACGCAGTATTTT. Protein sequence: CASSRGRSTDTQYF.

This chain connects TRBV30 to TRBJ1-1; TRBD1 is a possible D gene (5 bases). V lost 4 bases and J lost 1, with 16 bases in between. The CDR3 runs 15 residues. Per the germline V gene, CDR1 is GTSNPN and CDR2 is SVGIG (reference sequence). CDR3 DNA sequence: TGTGCCTGGACAGGGACGCAGGTGGCGAACACTGAAGCTTTCTTT. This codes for CAWTGTQVANTEAFF.

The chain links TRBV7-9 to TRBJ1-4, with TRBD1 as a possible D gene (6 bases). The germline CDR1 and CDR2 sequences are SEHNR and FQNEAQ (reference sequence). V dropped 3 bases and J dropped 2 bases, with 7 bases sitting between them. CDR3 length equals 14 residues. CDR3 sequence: CASSFRGTNEKLFF. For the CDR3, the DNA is TGTGCCAGCAGCTTCAGGGGCACTAATGAAAAACTGTTTTTT.

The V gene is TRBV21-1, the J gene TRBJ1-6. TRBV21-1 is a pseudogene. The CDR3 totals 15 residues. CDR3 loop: CASTSVVGDNSPLHF. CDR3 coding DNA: TGTGCCAGCACGTCAGTCGTCGGCGATAATTCACCCCTCCACTTT.

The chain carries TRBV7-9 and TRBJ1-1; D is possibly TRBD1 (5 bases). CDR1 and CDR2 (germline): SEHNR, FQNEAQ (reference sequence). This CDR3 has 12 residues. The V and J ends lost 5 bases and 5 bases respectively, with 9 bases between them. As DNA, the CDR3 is TGTGCCAGCAGCGGGGGTCAGACTGAAGCTTTCTTT. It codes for CASSGGQTEAFF.

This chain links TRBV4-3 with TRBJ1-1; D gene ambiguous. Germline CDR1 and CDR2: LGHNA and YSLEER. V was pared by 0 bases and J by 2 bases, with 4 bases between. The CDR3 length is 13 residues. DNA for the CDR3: TGCGCCAGCAGCCAAGATCGTAACACTGAAGCTTTCTTT. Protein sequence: CASSQDRNTEAFF.

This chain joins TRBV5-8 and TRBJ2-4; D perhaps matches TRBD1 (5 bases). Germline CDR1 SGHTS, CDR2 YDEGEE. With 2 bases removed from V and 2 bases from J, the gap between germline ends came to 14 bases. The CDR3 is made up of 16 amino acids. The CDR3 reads CASSFRWGGTKNIQYF. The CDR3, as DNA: TGTGCCAGCAGCTTTCGCTGGGGCGGAACCAAAAACATTCAGTACTTC.

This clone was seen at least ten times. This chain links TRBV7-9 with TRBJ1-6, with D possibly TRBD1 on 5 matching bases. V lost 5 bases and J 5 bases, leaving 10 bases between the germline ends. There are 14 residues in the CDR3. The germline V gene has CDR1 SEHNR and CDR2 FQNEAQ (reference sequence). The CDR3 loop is CASSPTVDNSPLHF. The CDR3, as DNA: TGTGCCAGCAGCCCGACAGTGGATAATTCACCCCTCCACTTT.

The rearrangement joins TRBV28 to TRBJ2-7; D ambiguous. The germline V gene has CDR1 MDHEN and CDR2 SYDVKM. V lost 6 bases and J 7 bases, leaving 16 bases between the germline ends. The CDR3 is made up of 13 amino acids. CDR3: CASRSTARREQYF. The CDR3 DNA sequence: TGTGCCAGCAGATCCACAGCGAGAAGAGAGCAGTACTTC.

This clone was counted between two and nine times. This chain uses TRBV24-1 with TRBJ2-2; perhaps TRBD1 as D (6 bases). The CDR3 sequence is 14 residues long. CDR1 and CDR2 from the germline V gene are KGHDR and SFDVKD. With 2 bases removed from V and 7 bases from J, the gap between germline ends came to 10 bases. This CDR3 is CATSDSGAGGELFF. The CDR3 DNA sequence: TGTGCCACCAGTGATTCAGGGGCTGGCGGGGAGCTGTTTTTT.

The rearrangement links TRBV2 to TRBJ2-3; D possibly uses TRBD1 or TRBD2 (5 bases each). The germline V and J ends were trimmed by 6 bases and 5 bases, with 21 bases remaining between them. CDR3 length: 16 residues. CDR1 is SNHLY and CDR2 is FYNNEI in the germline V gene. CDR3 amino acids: CASRGGGRGAGDTQYF. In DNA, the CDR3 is TGTGCCAGCAGAGGAGGTGGTAGGGGTGCGGGAGATACGCAGTATTTT.

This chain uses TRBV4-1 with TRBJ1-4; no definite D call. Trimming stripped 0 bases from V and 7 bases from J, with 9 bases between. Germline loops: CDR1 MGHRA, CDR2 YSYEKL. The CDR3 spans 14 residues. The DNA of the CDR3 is TGCGCCAGCAGCCAAGATAGAGGGTTTGAAAAACTGTTTTTT. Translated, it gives CASSQDRGFEKLFF.

This chain's CDR3 is CARGDENTGELFF. Written as DNA, the CDR3 is TGTGCCAGGGGGGACGAGAACACCGGGGAGCTGTTTTTT. The chain uses TRBV6-6 and TRBJ2-2, with D possibly being TRBD1 or TRBD2 (5 bases each). The CDR3 length is 13 residues. Germline-derived CDR1 and CDR2 are MNHNY and SVGAGI (reference sequence). Trimming shortened V by 9 bases and J by 1 base, and 9 bases separated the two germline ends.

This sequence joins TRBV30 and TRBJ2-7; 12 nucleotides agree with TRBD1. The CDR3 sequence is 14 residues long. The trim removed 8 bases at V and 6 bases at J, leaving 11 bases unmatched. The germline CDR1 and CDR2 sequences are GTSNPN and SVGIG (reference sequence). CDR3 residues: CALDVGTGGVEQYF. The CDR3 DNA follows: TGTGCCCTGGACGTCGGGACAGGGGGCGTCGAGCAGTACTTC.

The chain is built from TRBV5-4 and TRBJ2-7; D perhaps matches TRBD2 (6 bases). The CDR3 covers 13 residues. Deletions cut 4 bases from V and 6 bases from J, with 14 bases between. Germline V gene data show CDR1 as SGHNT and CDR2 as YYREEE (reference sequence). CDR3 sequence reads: CASSASQGGEQYF. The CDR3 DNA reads TGTGCCAGCAGCGCCTCTCAGGGAGGCGAGCAGTACTTC.

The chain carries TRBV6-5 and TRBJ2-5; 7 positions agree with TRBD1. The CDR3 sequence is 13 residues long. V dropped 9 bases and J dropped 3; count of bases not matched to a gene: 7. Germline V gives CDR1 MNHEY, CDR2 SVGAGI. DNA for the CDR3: TGTGCCAGTTCTTACAGGGGAAAAGAGACCCAGTACTTC. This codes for CASSYRGKETQYF.

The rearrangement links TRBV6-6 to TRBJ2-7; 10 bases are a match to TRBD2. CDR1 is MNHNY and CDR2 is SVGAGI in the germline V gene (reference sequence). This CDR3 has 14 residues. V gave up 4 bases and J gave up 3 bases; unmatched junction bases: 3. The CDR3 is CASSSSSGSYEQYF. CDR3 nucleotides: TGTGCCAGCAGTTCATCTAGCGGGAGCTACGAGCAGTACTTC.

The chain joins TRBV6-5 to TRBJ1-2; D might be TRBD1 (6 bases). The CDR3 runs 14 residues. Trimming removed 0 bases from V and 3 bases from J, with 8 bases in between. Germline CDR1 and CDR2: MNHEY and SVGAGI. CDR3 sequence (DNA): TGTGCCAGCAGTTACTCGGACAGTTACTATGGCTACACCTTC. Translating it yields CASSYSDSYYGYTF.

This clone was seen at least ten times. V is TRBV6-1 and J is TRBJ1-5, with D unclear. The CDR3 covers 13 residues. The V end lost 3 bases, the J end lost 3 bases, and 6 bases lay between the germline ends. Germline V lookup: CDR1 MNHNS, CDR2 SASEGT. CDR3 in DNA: TGTGCCAGCAGTGATATGAACAATCAGCCCCAGCATTTT. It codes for CASSDMNNQPQHF.

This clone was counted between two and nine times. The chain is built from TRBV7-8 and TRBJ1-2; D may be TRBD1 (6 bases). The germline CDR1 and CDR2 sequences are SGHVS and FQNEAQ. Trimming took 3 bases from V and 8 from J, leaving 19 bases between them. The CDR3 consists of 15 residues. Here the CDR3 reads CASSLGTWGYEGYTF. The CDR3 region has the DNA TGTGCCAGCAGCTTGGGGACATGGGGGTATGAGGGCTACACCTTC.

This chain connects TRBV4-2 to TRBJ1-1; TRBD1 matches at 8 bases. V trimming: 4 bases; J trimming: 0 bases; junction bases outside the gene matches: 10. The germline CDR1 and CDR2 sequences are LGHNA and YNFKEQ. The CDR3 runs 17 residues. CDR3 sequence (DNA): TGTGCCAGCAGCCGACGGACAGGGACGGACATGAACACTGAAGCTTTCTTT. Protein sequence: CASSRRTGTDMNTEAFF.

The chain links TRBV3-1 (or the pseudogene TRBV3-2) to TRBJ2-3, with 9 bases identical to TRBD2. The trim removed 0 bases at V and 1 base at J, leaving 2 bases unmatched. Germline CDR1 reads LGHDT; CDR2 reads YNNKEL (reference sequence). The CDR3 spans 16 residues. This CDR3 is CASSQEAGGGTDTQYF. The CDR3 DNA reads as TGTGCCAGCAGCCAAGAAGCGGGGGGAGGCACAGATACGCAGTATTTT.

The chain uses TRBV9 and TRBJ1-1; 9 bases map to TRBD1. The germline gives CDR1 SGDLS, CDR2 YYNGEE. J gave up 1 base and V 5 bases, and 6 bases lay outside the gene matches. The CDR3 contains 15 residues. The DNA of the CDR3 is TGTGCCAGCAGTGTCGTGGGACAGGGGAACACTGAAGCTTTCTTT. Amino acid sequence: CASSVVGQGNTEAFF.